What follows describes a single T cell receptor beta chain. Its specificity is unknown. Unique molecular identifiers were in the cDNA, with template-switch universal primer binding. TCRdb reprocessed the 5' RACE reads via MiXCR and lists one record per CDR3 protein. The repertoire includes 1.5 million to 2 million distinct CDR3 sequences, less than 40% of them detected once, and less than 0.35% sits in the top ten. Each donor was a healthy Caucasian. This entry belongs to a study of identical twins. Notes on the study in general: The analysis was cross-sectional rather than longitudinal within donors.

V shed 5 bases, J shed 2 bases, and the junction held 4 bases outside the gene matches. CDR3 size: 14 residues. The germline gives CDR1 ENHRY, CDR2 SYGVKD. V gene TRBV10-3 combines with J gene TRBJ1-2; TRBD1 matches 8 bases. Sequencing was performed on cord blood. This receptor was identified in a newborn girl in good health. CDR3 coding DNA: TGTGCCATCAGTCCCCGGGACAGGAACTATGGCTACACCTTC. It yields the protein CAISPRDRNYGYTF.